The text below deals with one TCR beta chain. Its antigen is currently unknown. The PCR employed 60 Vbeta primers together with 13 Jbeta primers. Libraries were prepared by immunoSEQ multiplex PCR; TCRdb keeps only in-frame clonotypes and omits some of them. The profile shows some 200,000 clones, roughly 80% of them singletons. V was pared by 4 bases and J by 3 bases, with 8 bases between. This CDR3 spans 13 amino acids. Per the germline V gene, CDR1 is SSHAT and CDR2 is FNYEAQ (reference sequence). These data originate in a study of cytomegalovirus exposure and HLA in healthy donors. Study in general: A data release that came early held approximately 92 million unique TCRs from HLA-typed donors.

Whole-study findings and limits: Among the sequence variants, a highly shared cluster was likely an artifact of sequencing. Later analysis placed DRB1 highest and HLA-C lowest in TCR association rates, which differed by HLA locus. The authors excluded some V segments, including TRBV6-2 and TRBV6-3, as indistinguishable.

Material for sequencing was PBMCs. This TCR was sampled from a man in his fifties in good health and CMV-seronegative. The chain couples TRBV7-7 to TRBJ2-3, with D perhaps matching TRBD1 (5 bases). DNA for the CDR3: TGTGCCAGCAGCTCCCAGGGTACAGATACGCAGTATTTT. This gives the protein CASSSQGTDTQYF.